This T cell receptor beta chain originates from a study of T-cell reconstitution after alpha-beta-depleted transplantation in children (dated by TCRdb to the mid-2010s). Regarding the study in general: Using TCR repertoire profiling, the study followed T-cell immune reconstitution in a quantitative way in children after TCRalphabeta/CD19-depleted allogeneic hematopoietic cell transplantation.

The method was PCR. Sequencing took place on an Illumina HiSeq 2500. TCR library preparation used molecular barcoding, with unique molecular identifiers applied to normalize quantification of the TCRbeta repertoire. Clones were called with MiXCR by TCRdb after fastp trimmed the public reads at Q25, and only in-frame beta chains were retained. Rows with a matching CDR3 protein are joined into one entry that keeps the most common DNA and genes. Recorded for this sample are approximately 270,000 distinct CDR3 sequences; approximately 9.6% of them occurred a single time. About 9.5% of the sample is in the top ten clones. As regards this clonotype: No antigen is known for it. Per-base qualities were not stored, and no clone one base away is much larger.

The CDR3 measures 14 amino acids from cysteine to phenylalanine. Only CDR3 DNA is held: 42 bases, read in frame from base 1. CDR1 and CDR2, per the germline V gene, are SGHAT and FQNNGV. Cut back by 5 bases and 7 bases, the V and J ends lie 15 bases apart. The chain joins TRBV11-2 to TRBJ2-4, and possibly TRBD2, on 5 matching bases. Sequences were derived from PBMCs from the stem cell graft donor, sampled from the stem cell graft. This TCR was recovered from a human donor who donated a stem cell graft to a child with SCID. The CDR3 here reads CASSVAGGWNIQYF. Here is the DNA: TGTGCCAGCAGCGTTGCAGGCGGGTGGAACATTCAGTACTTC.